This T cell receptor beta chain was captured in a study of blood T cells in healthy people across ages. Study-wide results and limits: Unsorted PBMC material precluded a definitive naive versus antigen-experienced comparison.

This clonotype was picked up a small number of times. What it binds is not known. A sample-barcoded 5' primer and a J-beta primer mix were used in a second PCR of about 7 to 11 cycles. At least 2.5 million CDR3-containing paired-end reads were obtained per sample. TCRdb reanalysed the 5' RACE reads using MiXCR and keeps one entry per CDR3 protein. The sample carries fewer than 2 million distinct CDR3 sequences, about 39% recorded once. V was clipped by 3 bases and J by 2 bases; unmatched bases: 2. The CDR3 loop spans 15 amino acids. J is TRBJ2-3 and V is TRBV12-3 or TRBV12-4, with 10 nucleotides matching TRBD2. The sequencing sample was made of blood. This receptor was identified in a human donor in good health. This CDR3 is CASSFTSGITDTQYF. The CDR3 nucleotides are TGTGCCAGCAGTTTCACTAGCGGGATCACAGATACGCAGTATTTT.